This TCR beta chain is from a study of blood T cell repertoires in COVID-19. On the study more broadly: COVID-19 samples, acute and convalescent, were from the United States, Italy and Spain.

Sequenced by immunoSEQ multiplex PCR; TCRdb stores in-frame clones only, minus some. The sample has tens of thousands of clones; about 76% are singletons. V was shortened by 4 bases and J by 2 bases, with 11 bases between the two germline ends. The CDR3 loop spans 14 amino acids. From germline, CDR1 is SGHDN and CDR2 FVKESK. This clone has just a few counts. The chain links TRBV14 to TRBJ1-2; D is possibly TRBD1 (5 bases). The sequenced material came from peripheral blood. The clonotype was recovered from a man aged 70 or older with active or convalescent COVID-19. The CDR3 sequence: CASSPLTGNYGYTF. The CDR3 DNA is TGTGCCAGCAGCCCACTCACAGGAAACTATGGCTACACCTTC.